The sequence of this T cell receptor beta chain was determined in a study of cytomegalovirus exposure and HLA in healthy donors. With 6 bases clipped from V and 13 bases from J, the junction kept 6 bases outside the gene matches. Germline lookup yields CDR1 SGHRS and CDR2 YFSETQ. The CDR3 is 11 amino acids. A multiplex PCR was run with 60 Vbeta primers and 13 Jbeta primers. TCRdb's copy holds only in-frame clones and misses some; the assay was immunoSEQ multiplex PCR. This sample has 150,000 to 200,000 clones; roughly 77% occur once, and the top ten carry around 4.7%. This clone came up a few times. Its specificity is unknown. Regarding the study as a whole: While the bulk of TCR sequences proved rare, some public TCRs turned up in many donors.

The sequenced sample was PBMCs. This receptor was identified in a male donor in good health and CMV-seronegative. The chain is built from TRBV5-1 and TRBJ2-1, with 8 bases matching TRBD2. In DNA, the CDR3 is TGCGCCAGCAAGGACGGGAGGGAACAGTTCTTC. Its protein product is CASKDGREQFF. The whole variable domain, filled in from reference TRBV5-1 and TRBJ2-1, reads KAGVTQTPRYLIKTRGQQVTLSCSPISGHRSVSWYQQTPGQGLQFLFEYFSETQRNKGNFPGRFSGRQFSNSRSEMNVSTLELGDSALYLCASKDGREQFFGPGTRLTVL.